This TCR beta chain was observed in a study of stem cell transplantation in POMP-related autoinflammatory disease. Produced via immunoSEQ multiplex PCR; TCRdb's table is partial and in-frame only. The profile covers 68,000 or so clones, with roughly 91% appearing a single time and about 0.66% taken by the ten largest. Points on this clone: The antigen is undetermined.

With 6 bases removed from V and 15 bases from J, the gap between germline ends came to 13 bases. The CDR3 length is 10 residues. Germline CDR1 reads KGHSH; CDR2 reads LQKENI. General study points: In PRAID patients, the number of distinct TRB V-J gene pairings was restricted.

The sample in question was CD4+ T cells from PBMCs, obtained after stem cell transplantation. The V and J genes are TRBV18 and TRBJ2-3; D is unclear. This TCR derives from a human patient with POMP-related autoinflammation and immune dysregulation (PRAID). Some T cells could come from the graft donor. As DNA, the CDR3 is TGTGCCAGCTCTTCCGACCGAAGTTATTTT. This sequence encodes CASSSDRSYF.